Listed below are T cell receptor beta chains from one sample, sequenced in a study of blood T cell repertoires in COVID-19. Method: immunoSEQ multiplex PCR; TCRdb's copy keeps in-frame clones and lacks some. The sample lists about 200,000 clones, more than 75% seen once, with over 7% in the top ten. The material sequenced was PBMCs or T cells enriched from blood (not recorded which). These receptors all stem from a woman in her thirties or forties with acute COVID-19. CDR3s include the opening cysteine and the closing phenylalanine or tryptophan. D genes are given only for firm matches. Not all rows give a size; the values are once, few, many and, for expanded clones, a class.

clone_size	v_call	d_call	j_call	cdr3_nt	cdr3_aa
-	TRBV4-2	TRBD1	TRBJ1-1	TGTGCCAGCAGCCAAGATGACAGGGACACTGAAGCTTTCTTT	CASSQDDRDTEAFF
-	TRBV6-6	-	TRBJ2-6	TGTGCCAGCAGTCCCTCTTCTTCAGCGCCTGGGGCCAACGTCCTGACTTTC	CASSPSSSAPGANVLTF
few	TRBV5-4	-	TRBJ1-1	TGTGCCAGCAGCTTGGCCCAGGGGATGAACACTGAAGCTTTCTTT	CASSLAQGMNTEAFF
many	TRBV5-8	-	TRBJ1-1	TGTGCCAGCAGCTTGGAGCGGATCCGCGCTTTCTTT	CASSLERIRAFF
-	TRBV2	TRBD2	TRBJ2-3	TGTGCCAGCAGAGGGACTAGCGGGGGACTGAGCACAGATACGCAGTATTTT	CASRGTSGGLSTDTQYF
-	TRBV9	TRBD1	TRBJ1-3	TGTGCCAGCAGCGTTAGGGACAGCAACTCTGGAAACACCATATATTTT	CASSVRDSNSGNTIYF
-	TRBV5-5	-	TRBJ1-6	TGTGCCAGCAGCTTGTCAGGGCCCTATAATTCACCCCTCCACTTT	CASSLSGPYNSPLHF
-	TRBV9	-	TRBJ1-1	TGTGCCAGCAGCGTTTGGGGGGCTGAAGCTTTCTTT	CASSVWGAEAFF
-	TRBV9	TRBD1	TRBJ1-6	TGTGCCAGCAGCTTCCAGGACAGGGCAAATTCACCCCTCCACTTT	CASSFQDRANSPLHF
-	TRBV30	-	TRBJ1-5	TGTGCCTGGAGTGGTCCAGGGGCAAATCAGCCCCAGCATTTT	CAWSGPGANQPQHF
-	TRBV5-6	-	TRBJ1-5	TGTGCCAGCAGCTTGCTGGGAGATAGCAATCAGCCCCAGCATTTT	CASSLLGDSNQPQHF
once	TRBV5-1	TRBD2	TRBJ2-1	TGCGCCAGCAGGGGGGGGAATGAGCAGTTCTTC	CASRGGNEQFF
-	TRBV5-6	-	TRBJ1-2	TGTGCCAGCAGGTCCCCAGGGTATGGCTATGGCTACACCTTC	CASRSPGYGYGYTF
-	TRBV6-5	TRBD1	TRBJ1-6	TGTGCCAGCAGTTACGAAGACAGGGTAGGGAATTCACCCCTCCACTTT	CASSYEDRVGNSPLHF
-	TRBV2	-	TRBJ1-5	TGTGCCAGCAGTGTCGGGCAGGGCGGCCAGCCCCAGCATTTT	CASSVGQGGQPQHF
-	TRBV10-3	-	TRBJ2-7	TGTGCCACCGTCGGAGACAGCTTCTACGAGCAGTACTTC	CATVGDSFYEQYF
-	TRBV18	-	TRBJ1-6	TGTGCCAGCTCACCAAGGGCAGACAGTTATAATTCACCCCTCCACTTT	CASSPRADSYNSPLHF
few	TRBV18	TRBD1	TRBJ1-1	TGTGCCAGCTCACCGAGGGACAGACTTAACACTGAAGCTTTCTTT	CASSPRDRLNTEAFF
-	TRBV9	TRBD1	TRBJ2-5	TGTGCCAGCAGCGTCTCCGGGACAGGGAACCAAGAGACCCAGTACTTC	CASSVSGTGNQETQYF
few	TRBV12-3/TRBV12-4	TRBD1	TRBJ1-2	TGTGCCAGCAGGATACAGGGGGCTTATGGCTACACCTTC	CASRIQGAYGYTF
-	TRBV27	TRBD1	TRBJ1-5	TGTGCCAGCAGTTTCTTAGGACAGGTCAATCAGCCCCAGCATTTT	CASSFLGQVNQPQHF
-	TRBV19	-	TRBJ1-1	TGTGCCAGTAAGCACCAGGGGTCGAACACTGAAGCTTTCTTT	CASKHQGSNTEAFF
-	TRBV5-4	TRBD1	TRBJ1-2	TGTGCCAGCAGCTCCATCGGACAGGGGGCTGGTGGCTACACCTTC	CASSSIGQGAGGYTF
-	TRBV4-2	TRBD2	TRBJ2-1	TGTGCCAGCAGCCCCGGACTAGCGGCATACAATGAGCAGTTCTTC	CASSPGLAAYNEQFF
-	TRBV9	TRBD1	TRBJ2-3	TGTGCCAGCAGCGGGCCGGGACAGGGGGCTTCTAGCGACCGCACAGATACGCAGTATTTT	CASSGPGQGASSDRTDTQYF
-	TRBV28	-	TRBJ1-5	TGTGCCAGCAGTCCCCGTCAGGCCGGCAATCAGCCCCAGCATTTT	CASSPRQAGNQPQHF
-	TRBV7-8	TRBD1	TRBJ1-2	TGTGCCAGCAGACCCAGGACAGGGGAGGACTATGGCTACACCTTC	CASRPRTGEDYGYTF
-	TRBV9	-	TRBJ1-2	TGTGCCAGCAGCGTAGGTACTCCAGGGGTATCTAACTATGGCTACACCTTC	CASSVGTPGVSNYGYTF
-	TRBV2	TRBD1	TRBJ1-4	TGTGCCAGCAGTGAAACAGGGGCCGGGGAAAAACTGTTTTTT	CASSETGAGEKLFF
-	TRBV5-1	-	TRBJ2-2	TGCGCCAGCAGCTTGGCGAGTTCGAACACCGGGGAGCTGTTTTTT	CASSLASSNTGELFF
-	TRBV6-2/TRBV6-3	-	TRBJ2-7	TGTGCCAGCAGTGCACTAGAGGTGGGGGAGCAGTACTTC	CASSALEVGEQYF
-	TRBV7-9	-	TRBJ1-1	TGTGCCAGCAGCCACGGACAACTTGAAGCTTTCTTT	CASSHGQLEAFF
-	TRBV25-1	-	TRBJ2-7	TGTGCCAGCAGTGGAGTCTACGAGCAGTACTTC	CASSGVYEQYF
-	TRBV9	TRBD1	TRBJ2-7	TGTGCCAGCAGCGCCCGGGACAGGGGAGTTGGCGAGCAGTACTTC	CASSARDRGVGEQYF
once	TRBV19	TRBD1	TRBJ2-2	TGTGCCAGTAGTCCGGGACAGGCCCTTACCGGGGAGCTGTTTTTT	CASSPGQALTGELFF
-	TRBV30	TRBD1	TRBJ1-2	TGTGCCTGGAGTTCAGCAGGGGGCGTTGGCTACACCTTC	CAWSSAGGVGYTF
-	TRBV20-1	-	TRBJ1-2	TGCAGTGCTAGTAGCCCTAACTATGGCTACACCTTC	CSASSPNYGYTF
-	TRBV6-5	-	TRBJ2-2	TGTGCCACCGAGAGGACCGGGGAGCTGTTTTTT	CATERTGELFF
-	TRBV3-1/TRBV3-2	TRBD2	TRBJ2-5	TGTGCCAGCAGCCAAGATCCCGGACTAGCGGGGGAAGAGACCCAGTACTTC	CASSQDPGLAGEETQYF
-	TRBV11-3	TRBD1	TRBJ2-7	TGTGCCAGCAGCCCAGGGGGACAGAACTACGAGCAGTACTTC	CASSPGGQNYEQYF